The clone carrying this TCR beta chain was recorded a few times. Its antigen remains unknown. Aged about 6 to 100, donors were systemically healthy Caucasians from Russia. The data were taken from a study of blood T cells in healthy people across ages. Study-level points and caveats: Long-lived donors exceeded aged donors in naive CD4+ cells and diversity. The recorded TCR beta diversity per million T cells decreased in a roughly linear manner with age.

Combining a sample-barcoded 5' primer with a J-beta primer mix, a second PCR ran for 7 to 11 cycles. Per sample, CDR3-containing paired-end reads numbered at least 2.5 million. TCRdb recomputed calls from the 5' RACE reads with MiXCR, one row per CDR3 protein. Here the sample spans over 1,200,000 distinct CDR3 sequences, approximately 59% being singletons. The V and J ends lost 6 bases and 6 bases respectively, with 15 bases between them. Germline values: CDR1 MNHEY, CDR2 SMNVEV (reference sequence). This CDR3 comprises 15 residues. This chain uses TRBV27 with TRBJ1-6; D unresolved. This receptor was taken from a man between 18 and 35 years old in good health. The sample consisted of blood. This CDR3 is CASSASPGINSPLHF. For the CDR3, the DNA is TGTGCCAGCAGCGCATCCCCGGGGATTAATTCACCCCTCCACTTT.